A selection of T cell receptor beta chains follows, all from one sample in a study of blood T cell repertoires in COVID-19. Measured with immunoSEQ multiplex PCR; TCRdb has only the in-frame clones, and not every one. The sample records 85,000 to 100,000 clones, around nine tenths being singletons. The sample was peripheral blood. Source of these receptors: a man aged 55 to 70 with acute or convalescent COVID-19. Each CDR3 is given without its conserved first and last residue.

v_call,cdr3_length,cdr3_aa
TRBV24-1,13,ATSAGARWGETQY
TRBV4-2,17,ASSQDLGTSSGGTDTQY
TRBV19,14,ASSIWALTSNQPQH
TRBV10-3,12,AISRAGGEETQY
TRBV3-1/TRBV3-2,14,ASSQERAPNTGELF
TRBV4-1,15,ASSQVLSGSFSDEQF
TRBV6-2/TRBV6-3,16,ASSYLRDRGATNYGYT
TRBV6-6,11,ASSRIPADTQY
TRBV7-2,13,ASSRDRGADQPQH
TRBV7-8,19,ASSLIGVALFDGASTDTQY
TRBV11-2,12,ASSEGGAGGELF
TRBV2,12,ASSGDRGNTEAF
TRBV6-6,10,ASRTVTGELF
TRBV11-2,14,ASSMGGAGGNSPLH
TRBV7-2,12,ASSRGQDYEEQY
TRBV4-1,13,ASSQKSAVTDTQY
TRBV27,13,ASSLTGQGARGYT
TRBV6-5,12,ASSMRGVKETQY
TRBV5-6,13,ASSLQGAKDEKLF
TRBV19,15,ASSIGASGGLKNIQY
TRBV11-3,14,ASSPAGTSGRHEQF
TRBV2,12,ASVRDRGGETQY
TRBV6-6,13,ASSPQAPGLDTQY
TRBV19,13,ASSPFRGFGTEAF
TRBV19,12,ASRETSGTYEQY
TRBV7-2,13,ASSPGVGRAGEQF
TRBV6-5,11,ASSWPLGGGYT
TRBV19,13,ASSISRVMNTEAF
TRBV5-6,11,ASSQLSVYGYT
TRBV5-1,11,ASSLFLDGEQF
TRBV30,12,AWSVSQSTDTQY
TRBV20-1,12,SASIAGVLSEQF
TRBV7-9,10,ASSLQGFEAF
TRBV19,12,ASSTSDRVYGYT
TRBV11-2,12,ASSLGRGLDGYT
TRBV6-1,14,ASSEEGHILNTEAF
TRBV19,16,ASSIGWGRGESNQPQH
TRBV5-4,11,ASGGEPGDTQY
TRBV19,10,ASSMLGIEAF
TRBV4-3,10,ASSLNTDTQY
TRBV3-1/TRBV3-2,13,ASSPSGGTQETQY
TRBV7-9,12,ASMKDRGDTEAF